The TCR beta chain under discussion was sequenced for a study of shared clonotypes between healthy human individuals. On this clone: Antigen: not known.

This table comes from immunoSEQ multiplex PCR, and its TCRdb copy is limited to in-frame clones, with some not included. Here the sample spans some 580,000 clones, roughly 97% being singletons. The study, taken as a whole, reports: It was observed that 5% to 6.5% of naive CD4 clonotypes were shared across a few donors.

Sequenced material: naive CD4+ T cells sorted from blood. The subset denotes: CD45RA+ positively selected. This clonotype was obtained from a woman younger than 45 in good health.

The CDR3 DNA reads TGCAGCGTTGGGGACAGGGCCGCAAAAGGCTACGAGCAGTACTTC. As protein: CSVGDRAAKGYEQYF. The chain is built from TRBV29-1 and TRBJ2-7, with 9 bases aligning to TRBD1. The germline V gene has CDR1 SQVTM and CDR2 ANQGSEA. V was pared by 4 bases and J by 3 bases, with 10 bases of the junction left unmatched. CDR3 length: 15 residues.